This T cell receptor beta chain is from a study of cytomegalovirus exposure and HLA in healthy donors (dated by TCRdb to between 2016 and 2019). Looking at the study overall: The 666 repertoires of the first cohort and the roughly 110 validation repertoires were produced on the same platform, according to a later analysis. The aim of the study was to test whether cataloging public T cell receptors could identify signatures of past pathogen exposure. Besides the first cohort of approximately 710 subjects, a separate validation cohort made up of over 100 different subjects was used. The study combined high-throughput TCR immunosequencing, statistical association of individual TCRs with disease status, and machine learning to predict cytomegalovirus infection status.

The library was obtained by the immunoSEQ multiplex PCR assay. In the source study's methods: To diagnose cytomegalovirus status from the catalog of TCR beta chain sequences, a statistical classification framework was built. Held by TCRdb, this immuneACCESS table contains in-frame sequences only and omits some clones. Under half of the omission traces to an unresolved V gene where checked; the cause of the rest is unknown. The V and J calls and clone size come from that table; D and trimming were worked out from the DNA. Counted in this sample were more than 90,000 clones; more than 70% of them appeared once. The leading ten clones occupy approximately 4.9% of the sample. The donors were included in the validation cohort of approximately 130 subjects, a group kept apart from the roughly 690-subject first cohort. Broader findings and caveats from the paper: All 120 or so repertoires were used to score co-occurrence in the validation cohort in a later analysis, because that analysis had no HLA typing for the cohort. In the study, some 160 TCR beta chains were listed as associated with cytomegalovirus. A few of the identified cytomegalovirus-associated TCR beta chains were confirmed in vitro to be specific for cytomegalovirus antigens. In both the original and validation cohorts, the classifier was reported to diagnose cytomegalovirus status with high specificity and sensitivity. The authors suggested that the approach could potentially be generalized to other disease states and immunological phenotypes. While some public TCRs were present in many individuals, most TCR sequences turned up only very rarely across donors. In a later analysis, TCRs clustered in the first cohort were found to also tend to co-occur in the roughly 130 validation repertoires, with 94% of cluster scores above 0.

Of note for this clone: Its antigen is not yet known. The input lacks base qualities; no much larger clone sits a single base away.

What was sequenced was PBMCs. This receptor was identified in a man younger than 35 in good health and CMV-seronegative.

The nucleotide sequence is given as TGTGCCAGCAGCCACGGGGGGGTGAGGACAAAGGGGGACAATGAGCAGTTCTTC. Its translation reads: CASSHGGVRTKGDNEQFF. The rearranged chain carries TRBV27 and TRBJ2-1, and 8 junctional nucleotides match TRBD2. The CDR3 spans 18 residues, from the cysteine through the phenylalanine. CDR3 DNA only is kept here, 54 bases in frame from base 1. Trimmed from V: 6 bases; trimmed from J: 5 bases; junction bases lacking a gene match: 18. From a lookup of the germline V gene (reference sequence), CDR1 and CDR2 are MNHEY and SMNVEV.